A single sample gave rise to the 15 T cell receptor beta chains below, sequenced in a study of immune evolution from preneoplasia to lung adenocarcinoma. Data came from immunoSEQ multiplex PCR; TCRdb stores just in-frame clones and leaves some out. The sample lists approximately 9,700 clones, around 82% occurring once. The sample taken for sequencing was FFPE minimally invasive lung adenocarcinoma tissue. These receptors were collected from a person between 65 and 79 years old with lung adenocarcinoma.

This chain links TRBV15 with TRBJ2-2; TRBD2 matches 15 bases. Unmatched junction bases numbered 8, after V lost 5 bases and J lost 4 bases. The germline V gene encodes CDR1 LNHNV and CDR2 YYDKDF (reference sequence). The CDR3 contains 18 residues. This CDR3 is CATSGWTSGRDVTGELFF. The DNA of the CDR3 is TGTGCCACCAGCGGTTGGACTAGCGGGAGGGATGTCACCGGGGAGCTGTTTTTT.

CDR3 DNA: TGCGCCAGCAGCCAAGATTTAGGACAGGGTGACTACGAGCAGTACTTC. Its translation is CASSQDLGQGDYEQYF. V gene TRBV4-3 combines with J gene TRBJ2-7; 8 nucleotides align to TRBD1. The CDR3 runs to 16 residues. J lost 3 bases, V lost 0 bases, and 7 bases had no gene match. Germline V CDR1 and CDR2: LGHNA, YSLEER.

The V call is TRBV9, the J call TRBJ2-2; no firm D call. Per the germline V gene, CDR1 is SGDLS and CDR2 is YYNGEE. Deletions cut 4 bases from V and 4 bases from J, with 2 bases between. The CDR3 sequence is 11 residues long. This CDR3 reads CASSSTGELFF. The CDR3 nucleotides are TGTGCCAGCAGCAGCACCGGGGAGCTGTTTTTT.

The V call is TRBV18, the J call TRBJ1-3, with TRBD1 identical over 9 bases. The V and J ends lost 4 bases and 2 bases, in that order; junction bases with no gene match: 9. CDR1 is KGHSH, CDR2 LQKENI, per germline. The CDR3 is made up of 17 amino acids. This CDR3 is CASSLTGQGLPGNTIYF. The CDR3 nucleotides are TGTGCCAGCTCACTCACGGGACAGGGATTACCTGGAAACACCATATATTTT.

The chain carries TRBV27 and TRBJ1-4, with D maybe TRBD1 (5 bases). This CDR3 region has 15 residues. Trimming removed 9 bases from V and 0 bases from J, with 14 bases in between. Germline V gene data show CDR1 as MNHEY and CDR2 as SMNVEV (reference sequence). CDR3 sequence: CASTRDPATNEKLFF. CDR3 coding DNA: TGTGCCAGTACGAGGGACCCTGCAACTAATGAAAAACTGTTTTTT.

The rearrangement uses TRBV7-8 and TRBJ2-7; 10 bases fit TRBD1. This CDR3 contains 14 residues. V gave up 5 bases and J gave up 6 bases; unmatched junction bases: 7. CDR1 is SGHVS and CDR2 is FQNEAQ in the germline V gene. The CDR3 DNA follows: TGTGCCAGCAGCCAGGGACAGGGGTACTTCGAGCAGTACTTC. Its protein is CASSQGQGYFEQYF. Together with reference TRBV7-8 and TRBJ2-7, the CDR3 gives the full variable domain: GAGVSQSPRYKVAKRGQDVALRCDPISGHVSLFWYQQALGQGPEFLTYFQNEAQLDKSGLPSDRFFAERPEGSVSTLKIQRTQQEDSAVYLCASSQGQGYFEQYFGPGTRLTVT.

This chain connects TRBV6-1 to TRBJ2-7; D is unresolved. The length of the CDR3 is 14 residues. V lost 1 base, J lost 2 bases, and 9 bases lay in between. Germline V lookup: CDR1 MNHNS, CDR2 SASEGT. CDR3 residues: CASSEEIGPYEQYF. The CDR3 DNA follows: TGTGCCAGCAGTGAAGAGATAGGCCCCTACGAGCAGTACTTC.

The chain employs TRBV6-5 and TRBJ2-2; unclear D gene. The V end lost 9 bases, the J end lost 0 bases, and 8 bases lay between the germline ends. Germline loops: CDR1 MNHEY, CDR2 SVGAGI. The CDR3 totals 13 residues. This chain's CDR3 is CASLEANTGELFF. The CDR3 coding sequence is TGTGCCAGTCTAGAGGCGAACACCGGGGAGCTGTTTTTT.

This sequence joins TRBV6-5 and TRBJ2-3; 7 bases fit TRBD1. Germline-derived CDR1 and CDR2 are MNHEY and SVGAGI. The V gene end was trimmed by 6 bases and the J gene end by 4 bases; junction bases not matched to a gene: 7. The CDR3 is 14 residues long. CDR3 residues: CASRIQGFSDTQYF. CDR3 sequence (DNA): TGTGCCAGCAGGATACAGGGGTTTTCAGATACGCAGTATTTT.

The rearrangement joins TRBV30 to TRBJ1-2; weak D call: TRBD1 (5 bases). The length of the CDR3 is 14 residues. Germline CDR1 and CDR2: GTSNPN and SVGIG (reference sequence). V was pared by 5 bases and J by 2 bases, with 15 bases between. CDR3 coding DNA: TGTGCCTGGCCCCAGGGAGTTGCCAACTATGGCTACACCTTC. Translating it yields CAWPQGVANYGYTF.

The chain joins TRBV9 to TRBJ2-7; 12 bases match TRBD1. Trimming at V came to 3 bases and at J to 4 bases, leaving 11 bases not matched to a gene. Germline CDR1 is SGDLS and CDR2 is YYNGEE. The CDR3 contains 17 residues. In DNA form, the CDR3 reads TGTGCCAGCAGCGCTGGGGGGACAGGGGGCGCAGGGTACGAGCAGTACTTC. The encoded protein is CASSAGGTGGAGYEQYF.

The CDR3 DNA sequence: TGTGCCAGCAGCTTAGGGATGGGGGGCCAAGAGACCCAGTACTTC. This translates into CASSLGMGGQETQYF. The chain carries TRBV7-9 and TRBJ2-5; D perhaps matches TRBD2 (6 bases). V gave up 1 base and J gave up 1 base, with 10 bases separating them. Germline V CDR1 and CDR2: SEHNR, FQNEAQ (reference sequence). This CDR3 is built from 15 residues. The whole variable domain, filled in from reference TRBV7-9 and TRBJ2-5, reads DTGVSQNPRHKITKRGQNVTFRCDPISEHNRLYWYRQTLGQGPEFLTYFQNEAQLEKSRLLSDRFSAERPKGSFSTLEIQRTEQGDSAMYLCASSLGMGGQETQYFGPGTRLLVL.

The gene calls are TRBV5-4 and TRBJ2-7; 10 nucleotides agree with TRBD1. The CDR3 sequence is 14 residues long. V lost 7 bases, J lost 13 bases, and 17 bases stayed unmatched. Germline-derived CDR1 and CDR2 are SGHNT and YYREEE (reference sequence). The CDR3 loop reads CASATGGSPADVYF. The DNA for the CDR3 is TGTGCCAGCGCGACAGGGGGCTCCCCCGCCGATGTCTACTTC.

This clone was seen more than once but under ten times. The genes are TRBV18 and TRBJ2-2; maybe TRBD2 (5 bases). CDR3 length: 16 amino acids. Germline V gives CDR1 KGHSH, CDR2 LQKENI. Trimming stripped 0 bases from V and 5 bases from J, with 13 bases between. The CDR3 sequence: CASSPPHGGLTGELFF. CDR3 sequence (DNA): TGTGCCAGCTCACCACCCCACGGAGGACTGACCGGGGAGCTGTTTTTT.

This sequence joins TRBV9 and TRBJ2-1; 7 bases line up with TRBD2. The J segment lost 8 bases and the V segment lost 0 bases, leaving 8 bases of the junction unmatched. Germline lookup yields CDR1 SGDLS and CDR2 YYNGEE. CDR3 size: 15 residues. The CDR3 spells CASSVGLGLADEQFF. CDR3 in DNA: TGTGCCAGCAGCGTAGGTCTAGGGCTAGCGGATGAGCAGTTCTTC.